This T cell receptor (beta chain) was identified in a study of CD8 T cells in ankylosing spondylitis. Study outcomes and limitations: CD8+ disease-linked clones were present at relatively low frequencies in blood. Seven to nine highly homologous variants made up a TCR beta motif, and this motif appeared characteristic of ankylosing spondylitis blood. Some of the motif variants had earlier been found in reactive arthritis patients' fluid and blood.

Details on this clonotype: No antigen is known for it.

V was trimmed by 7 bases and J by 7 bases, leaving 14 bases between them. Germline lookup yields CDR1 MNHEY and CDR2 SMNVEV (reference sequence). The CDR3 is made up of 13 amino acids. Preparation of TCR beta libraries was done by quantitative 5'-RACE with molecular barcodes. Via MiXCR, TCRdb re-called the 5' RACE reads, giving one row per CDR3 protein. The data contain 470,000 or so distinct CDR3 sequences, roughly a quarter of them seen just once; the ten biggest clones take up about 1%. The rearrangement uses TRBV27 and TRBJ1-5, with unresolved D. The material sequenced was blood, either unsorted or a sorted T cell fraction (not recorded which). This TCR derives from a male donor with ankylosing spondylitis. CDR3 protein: CASTHQAGQPQHF. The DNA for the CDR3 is TGTGCCAGCACCCACCAAGCAGGCCAGCCCCAGCATTTT.